The next 4 T cell receptor beta chains were all read from a single sample in a study of shared T cell receptors in the human thymus. Using immunoSEQ multiplex PCR, the repertoire was profiled, and TCRdb retains in-frame clones only, with some absent. The sample contains roughly 550,000 clones, about 80% of which appear only once. This sample also appeared in a second study, on human thymus T cells.

Material: thymocytes. The receptors were sampled from a boy less than two years old with a congenital heart defect.

CDR3 in DNA: TGCAGCGTTGAACAGGGGTCCGGGGAGCTGTTTTTT. This translates into CSVEQGSGELFF. This chain links TRBV29-1 with TRBJ2-2; maybe TRBD1 (6 bases). V lost 2 bases to trimming and J lost 6 bases, with 7 bases between them. The V gene's germline CDR1 is SQVTM and CDR2 ANQGSEA. The CDR3 has 12 residues.

The rearrangement joins TRBV13 to TRBJ1-3; D is perhaps TRBD1 (5 bases). The CDR3 spans 16 residues. V gave up 5 bases and J gave up 0 bases, with 14 bases separating them. Germline V gene data show CDR1 as PRHDT and CDR2 as FYEKMQ (reference sequence). The CDR3 DNA reads as TGTGCCAGCAGCCCGCCGACAGTCTTCTCTGGAAACACCATATATTTT. Translating it yields CASSPPTVFSGNTIYF.

The V gene is TRBV4-3, the J gene TRBJ2-7; the D gene is possibly TRBD2 (5 bases). This CDR3 contains 18 residues. V shed 0 bases and J shed 0 bases, with 18 bases lying between them. CDR1 is LGHNA and CDR2 is YSLEER in the germline V gene. In DNA, the CDR3 is TGCGCCAGCAGCCAAGATCAGGAGCCGAGCGGTAGCTCCTACGAGCAGTACTTC. Protein sequence: CASSQDQEPSGSSYEQYF.

The rearrangement joins TRBV5-6 to TRBJ1-2; TRBD1 is a possible D gene (5 bases). Germline CDR1 reads SGHDT; CDR2 reads YYEEEE. The CDR3 has 15 amino acids. V lost 7 bases to trimming and J lost 4 bases, with 20 bases between them. CDR3 nucleotides: TGTGCCAGCCTGAACAGGCACAAGGGCCCCTATGGCTACACCTTC. Its protein is CASLNRHKGPYGYTF. Full variable domain (rest looked up from reference TRBV5-6 and TRBJ1-2): DAGVTQSPTHLIKTRGQQVTLRCSPKSGHDTVSWYQQALGQGPQFIFQYYEEEERQRGNFPDRFSGHQFPNYSSELNVNALLLGDSALYLCASLNRHKGPYGYTFGSGTRLTVV.